Below are 11 T cell receptor beta chains sequenced from a single sample in a study of vaccination and CD4 T cells after COVID-19. Treatment given: approximately 11-day PBMC culture with coronavirus spike peptide pools or control peptides (ViraFEST assay). Unexposed donor CD4+ T cells predated the COVID-19 pandemic, collected 2011-2018. No antigen is known for these receptors. CD4+ T cells that had been cultured provided DNA sequenced with the Oncomine TCR Beta short-read assay. Each CDR3 protein is one row after TCRdb ran MiXCR on the PCR reads. The sample contains a few thousand distinct CDR3 sequences, 60% of which appear only once. Sequenced material: CD4+ T cells from blood, cultured in vitro. The receptor source for this set is a human donor in good health.

The count of this clonotype is one. This rearrangement joins TRBV7-2 to TRBJ2-5, with D unresolved. Deletions cut 4 bases from V and 4 bases from J, with 7 bases between. The CDR3 covers 12 residues. The germline CDR1 and CDR2 sequences are SGHTA and FQGNSA. The CDR3 nucleotides are TGTGCCAGCAGCTCGGTCAGAGAGACCCAGTACTTC. This gives the protein CASSSVRETQYF.

A single count supports this clonotype. The gene calls are TRBV5-4 and TRBJ2-2; 12 nucleotides line up with TRBD2. This CDR3 contains 15 residues. Trimming cost V 5 bases and J 3 bases; bases outside gene matches: 2. Germline CDR1 and CDR2: SGHNT and YYREEE (reference sequence). CDR3 DNA: TGTGCCAGCAGTAGACTAGCGGGGGACACCGGGGAGCTGTTTTTT. Translated: CASSRLAGDTGELFF.

The rearrangement links TRBV30 to TRBJ1-1; weak D call: TRBD1 (5 bases). The CDR3 runs to 14 residues. Germline CDR1 GTSNPN, CDR2 SVGIG (reference sequence). V lost 0 bases and J lost 5, with 13 bases in between. As DNA, the CDR3 is TGTGCCTGGAGTGTATCCAGGGTGGGTACTGAAGCTTTCTTT. This encodes CAWSVSRVGTEAFF.

By share, this clonotype counts as medium-sized (0.01 to 0.1%). This chain links TRBV27 with TRBJ1-1; the match to TRBD1 covers 8 bases. Germline CDR1 MNHEY, CDR2 SMNVEV (reference sequence). The CDR3 is 13 amino acids. Losses at the gene ends were 7 bases for V and 4 bases for J; bases not matched to a gene: 5. CDR3 region: CASTKTGGTEAFF. The CDR3 DNA follows: TGTGCCAGCACTAAAACAGGGGGCACTGAAGCTTTCTTT.

V and J are TRBV12-3 or TRBV12-4 and TRBJ1-2, with D possibly being TRBD1 (5 bases). The CDR3 runs to 13 residues. The V end was cut by 6 bases, the J end by 6 bases, with 14 bases between. The CDR3 protein is CASRSDKLHGYTF. CDR3 bases: TGTGCCAGCAGATCGGACAAGCTGCATGGCTACACCTTC.

V is TRBV21-1 and J is TRBJ2-5; the DNA was not compared with TRBD2, the D call given in the table. TRBV21-1 represents a pseudogene. This CDR3 spans 15 amino acids. The CDR3 here is CAGEPGLAGEETQYF. The CDR3 nucleotides read TGTGCCGGGGAGCCGGGACTAGCGGGAGAAGAGACCCAGTACTTC.

In this sample, this clonotype turned up a few times. V gene TRBV20-1 combines with J gene TRBJ1-5; D unclear. CDR1 and CDR2 from the germline V gene are DFQATT and SNEGSKA (reference sequence). V shed 5 bases and J shed 2 bases, with 13 bases lying between them. This CDR3 is built from 14 residues. The CDR3 bases are TGCAGTGCTTCGCCTGAGCGGGGCAATCAGCCCCAGCATTTT. This gives the protein CSASPERGNQPQHF.

This sequence joins TRBV7-2 and TRBJ2-3, with 12 bases fitting TRBD1. V dropped 5 bases and J dropped 7; count of bases not matched to a gene: 4. Germline assignment: CDR1 SGHTA and CDR2 FQGNSA. There are 14 residues in the CDR3. CDR3 sequence: CASSMGQGANTQYF. The CDR3 bases are TGTGCCAGCAGCATGGGACAGGGGGCGAATACGCAGTATTTT.

Relative to its sample, this clonotype is large (0.1 to 1%). The rearrangement uses TRBV28 and TRBJ1-5, with D uncertain. The CDR3 has 13 residues. The V gene lost 3 bases and the J gene lost 0 bases, with 3 bases spanning the gap. The germline gives CDR1 MDHEN, CDR2 SYDVKM. CDR3 DNA sequence: TGTGCCAGCAGTTTGAGTAGCAATCAGCCCCAGCATTTT. Protein: CASSLSSNQPQHF.

The CDR3 nucleotides read TGTGCCACCAGTGGGAGGCCCCCCTACAATGAGCAGTTCTTC. As protein: CATSGRPPYNEQFF. V gene TRBV24-1 combines with J gene TRBJ2-1; D might be TRBD2 (5 bases). Trimming removed 5 bases from V and 2 bases from J, with 9 bases in between. From germline, CDR1 is KGHDR and CDR2 SFDVKD. This CDR3 is 14 amino acids long.

This clonotype was found a few times. This chain links TRBV6-2 or TRBV6-3 with TRBJ1-6; 9 nucleotides align to TRBD1. The germline V gene has CDR1 MNHEY and CDR2 SVGEGT. There are 19 residues in the CDR3. Trimming cost V 2 bases and J 4 bases; bases outside gene matches: 12. CDR3 in DNA: TGTGCCAGCAGTTACCACCGGGACAGGGACAGCCTTTATAATTCACCCCTCCACTTT. This encodes CASSYHRDRDSLYNSPLHF.